This is a list of T cell receptor beta chains from one sample in a study of CD8+ T cells in alopecia areata. Clones were sequenced by immunoSEQ multiplex PCR, and TCRdb holds only the in-frame ones, with some missing. The table shows 90,000 to 130,000 clones, with under 60% occurring only once. Sequencing was performed on CD8+ T cells sorted from blood, taken at week 24, from a patient treated with tofacitinib. These receptors were taken from a human donor with alopecia areata. CDR3s include the opening cysteine and the closing phenylalanine or tryptophan. The order of the fields is J gene, D gene, V gene, clone size, CDR3 DNA, CDR3 protein. D genes are given only for firm matches. The listing skips clone size in some rows; elsewhere it reads once, few, many or a size class.

TRBJ1-4 NA TRBV21-1 NA TGTGCCAGCCGCAGACAGGGGGCTAATGAAAAACTGTTTTTT CASRRQGANEKLFF
TRBJ2-7 NA TRBV7-8 NA TGTGCCAGCAGCTTGCTTGAGGGTGCAGAGCAGTACTTC CASSLLEGAEQYF
TRBJ1-3 NA TRBV19 NA TGTGCCAGTGGTAAGATACGGAGCTCTGGAAACACCATATATTTT CASGKIRSSGNTIYF
TRBJ2-7 NA TRBV14 NA TGTGCCAGCAGCCAAGATAACGACACGCCATTCGAGCAGTACTTC CASSQDNDTPFEQYF
TRBJ1-4 NA TRBV15 NA TGTGCCACCAGCCTAGGTGGGGAGAATGAAAAACTGTTTTTT CATSLGGENEKLFF
TRBJ1-2 TRBD1 TRBV5-6 NA TGTGCCAGCAGCTCCGGGACAGGGGTCTACTATGGCTACACCTTC CASSSGTGVYYGYTF
TRBJ2-1 NA TRBV29-1 few TGCAGCGGACTGGGGGGTAGCTCCTACAATGAGCAGTTCTTC CSGLGGSSYNEQFF
TRBJ2-7 NA TRBV27 NA TGTGCCAGCAGTCCCATATGGGGTAGTAGGTACGAGCAGTACTTC CASSPIWGSRYEQYF
TRBJ2-7 NA TRBV7-6 once TGTGCCAGCAGCGATGCGGGAATCTACGAGCAGTACTTC CASSDAGIYEQYF
TRBJ1-5 NA TRBV14 NA TGTGCCAGCAGCCAAGGAAAGGGGAGTCAGCCCCAGCATTTT CASSQGKGSQPQHF
TRBJ2-1 TRBD2 TRBV6-5 few TGTGCCAGCAGTTACTCTAGCGGGGGTTACAATGAGCAGTTCTTC CASSYSSGGYNEQFF
TRBJ2-7 NA TRBV5-1 NA TGCGCCAGCAGCTTGACCGCTGACAACTACGAGCAGTACTTC CASSLTADNYEQYF
TRBJ1-1 NA TRBV30 few TGTGCCTGGAGTCCGGGGGGGTTCACTGAAGCTTTCTTT CAWSPGGFTEAFF
TRBJ1-6 NA TRBV27 NA TGTGCCAGCAGTGCAGGCGACGGGGATTCACCCCTCCACTTT CASSAGDGDSPLHF
TRBJ2-1 TRBD1 TRBV7-9 NA TGTGCCAGCAGCTTAGCATTCAGGGACAGTGAGCAGTTCTTC CASSLAFRDSEQFF
TRBJ2-7 TRBD1 TRBV2 NA TGTGCCAGCAGTTTAAACCAACGGACAGGGTCGTACGAGCAGTACTTC CASSLNQRTGSYEQYF
TRBJ1-2 TRBD1 TRBV7-9 NA TGTGCCAGCAGTCAGGACAGGGCCTATGGCTACACCTTC CASSQDRAYGYTF
TRBJ2-2 NA TRBV9 NA TGTGCCAGCAGCGCCCCAGGGGTTGTGGAGCTGTTTTTT CASSAPGVVELFF
TRBJ1-5 TRBD1 TRBV23-1 NA TGCGCCAGCATCACTCGGACAGGGAAGGCGAATCAGCCCCAGCATTTT CASITRTGKANQPQHF
TRBJ2-2 TRBD1 TRBV7-8 NA TGTGCCAGCAGCTTGGGACAGGGCGGGTCCTTAAACACCGGGGAGCTGTTTTTT CASSLGQGGSLNTGELFF
TRBJ2-2 TRBD2 TRBV11-2 NA TGTGCCAGCAGCTTCCTAGCGGGGGGACAGGACGGGGAGCTGTTTTTT CASSFLAGGQDGELFF
TRBJ1-1 NA TRBV13 few TGTGCCAGCAGCTTGTGGGCGAACACTGAAGCTTTCTTT CASSLWANTEAFF
TRBJ2-7 NA TRBV13 NA TGTGCCAGCAGCTTACTTAGCTCCTACGAGCAGTACTTC CASSLLSSYEQYF
TRBJ1-2 TRBD1 TRBV7-8 few TGTGCCAGCAGCTTCTCAACCGCCCGGGACAGGGTTAATGGCTACACCTTC CASSFSTARDRVNGYTF
TRBJ2-7 NA TRBV13 once TGTGCCAGCAGCTTTGGAGGGTCGGAGGTCTCCTACGAGCAGTACTTC CASSFGGSEVSYEQYF
TRBJ2-7 TRBD1 TRBV23-1 NA TGCGCCAGCAGACGGGGACAGGGGAACGAGCAGTACTTC CASRRGQGNEQYF
TRBJ2-6 NA TRBV27 NA TGTGCCAGCAGTTTAGTAGGGGCTGGGGCCAACGTCCTGACTTTC CASSLVGAGANVLTF
TRBJ2-2 TRBD1 TRBV9 NA TGTGCCAGCAGCGTAGCGGTAGGGGGCCTCGGGGAGCTGTTTTTT CASSVAVGGLGELFF
TRBJ2-1 TRBD1 TRBV7-3 many TGTGCCAGCAGCTCCGGGACAGGGGTCTACAATGAGCAGTTCTTC CASSSGTGVYNEQFF
TRBJ2-7 TRBD1 TRBV13 few TGTGCCAGCAGCACGGACAGGAGCTCCTACGAGCAGTACTTC CASSTDRSSYEQYF
TRBJ2-2 TRBD2 TRBV5-1 NA TGCGCCAGCAGCTCTCGACTAGCGGGGGGCCCGGACAGGGAGCTGTTTTTT CASSSRLAGGPDRELFF
TRBJ2-1 TRBD2 TRBV4-3 NA TGCGCCAGCAGCCAGTCTGGCGGGGGTTCCTACAATGAGCAGTTCTTC CASSQSGGGSYNEQFF
TRBJ1-2 NA TRBV29-1 NA TGCAGCGTTGGGGACCTAGGAGGACTTGGCTACACCTTC CSVGDLGGLGYTF
TRBJ1-2 NA TRBV4-3 NA TGCGCCAGCAGCCCGGACTTTTCTAACTATGGCTACACCTTC CASSPDFSNYGYTF
TRBJ2-1 NA TRBV7-9 NA TGTGCCAGCAGCTTAGTGGGGGAAGCCTACAATGAGCAGTTCTTC CASSLVGEAYNEQFF
TRBJ2-7 NA TRBV4-3 NA TGCGCCAGCAGCCCATTGGAGGGGGCCGAGCAGTACTTC CASSPLEGAEQYF
TRBJ2-7 NA TRBV5-6 NA TGTGCCAGCAGCTTGGGCGCCGCCTACGAGCAGTACTTC CASSLGAAYEQYF
TRBJ1-3 NA TRBV29-1 few TGCAGCGTTGAAGATCGGGGAGGCCAATATTTT CSVEDRGGQYF
TRBJ2-3 TRBD2 TRBV5-4 NA TGTGCCAGCAGACTAGGACTAGCGGATACGCAGTATTTT CASRLGLADTQYF
TRBJ1-2 NA TRBV29-1 NA TGCAGCGTAGCAGGCGGGCAGGACCCTAGCTATGGCTACACCTTC CSVAGGQDPSYGYTF
TRBJ1-4 NA TRBV10-2 NA TGCGCCAGCAGAGGTCACGAAAATAATGAAAAACTGTTTTTT CASRGHENNEKLFF
TRBJ2-3 NA TRBV15 once TGTGCCACCAGCTCGCTCGAGGTGGTTCGGACAGATACGCAGTATTTT CATSSLEVVRTDTQYF
TRBJ2-1 NA TRBV15 many TGTGCCACCAGCAGAGATCGGGGCCCGATCAATGAGCAGTTCTTC CATSRDRGPINEQFF
TRBJ2-5 TRBD2 TRBV6-5 few TGTGCCAGCAGTAACGGGGAGGGCTGGGTGGAGACCCAGTACTTC CASSNGEGWVETQYF
TRBJ1-1 NA TRBV5-6 few TGTGCCAGCAGCTTGGGAGAGGGGGCTGAAGCTTTCTTT CASSLGEGAEAFF
TRBJ2-3 NA TRBV5-6 NA TGTGCCAGCAGGGTTCGAACGGATAGCACAGATACGCAGTATTTT CASRVRTDSTDTQYF
TRBJ2-1 TRBD2 TRBV4-1 few TGTGCCAGCAGCCAAGATAGCGGGGGGGCACACAATGAGCAGTTCTTC CASSQDSGGAHNEQFF
TRBJ2-1 TRBD1 TRBV2 NA TGTGCCAGCAGCAGAGGACAGGGTACTAAGGAGCAGTTCTTC CASSRGQGTKEQFF
TRBJ2-7 NA TRBV7-9 NA TGTGCCAGCAGCTCCGACCGGGCGTCCTACGAGCAGTACTTC CASSSDRASYEQYF
TRBJ2-5 NA TRBV4-1 few TGCGCCAGCAGTTTCTCCGGACAGTCGGGGGAGACCCAGTACTTC CASSFSGQSGETQYF
TRBJ2-7 NA TRBV7-9 NA TGTGCCAGCAGTCTGGACAGCAACTACGAGCAGTACTTC CASSLDSNYEQYF
TRBJ2-1 NA TRBV9 NA TGTGCCAGCAGCGTCGGTACGGGGGCTGGTAATGAGCAGTTCTTC CASSVGTGAGNEQFF
TRBJ2-7 NA TRBV16 NA TGTGCCAGCAGCCAACTTGGGAGCTCCTACGAGCAGTACTTC CASSQLGSSYEQYF
TRBJ2-5 TRBD1 TRBV29-1 NA TGCAGCGTTGACACAGGGGAAGAGACCCAGTACTTC CSVDTGEETQYF
TRBJ2-7 TRBD1 TRBV27 NA TGTGCCAGCAGTTTAGGGACCGGGACAGGGGCTTCCTACGAGCAGTACTTC CASSLGTGTGASYEQYF